This TCR beta chain originates from a study of control samples from healthy donors and cancer patients. As for this clone: The same CDR3 is also encoded by other DNA sequences in this sample.

Assay used: immunoSEQ multiplex PCR; TCRdb lists only in-frame clones, some missing. This table has under 450,000 clones, about 93% appearing once. Per the germline V gene, CDR1 is KGHSH and CDR2 is LQKENI. V lost 0 bases and J lost 1; bases outside the gene matches: 0. The CDR3 is 17 amino acids. The source material was PBMCs. This receptor was obtained from a man aged 35 to 55 with head and neck cancer. V and J are TRBV18 and TRBJ2-3; 14 nucleotides agree with TRBD2. The CDR3 DNA reads as TGTGCCAGCTCACCACCGGGACTAGCGGGGGGCACAGATACGCAGTATTTT. It is translated as CASSPPGLAGGTDTQYF.